The rows below give T cell receptor beta chains drawn from one sample of a study of T cells in localized non-small cell lung cancer. Produced via immunoSEQ multiplex PCR; TCRdb's table is partial and in-frame only. The profile shows about 2,900 clones, approximately 35% of them singletons. This material consisted of normal lung tissue next to the tumor, taken before any cancer treatment. The receptors come from a male donor aged 60 or over with stage I squamous cell lung carcinoma. Each CDR3 is given with its conserved first and last residue. The D gene is left open where the match is weak. Clone sizes are given selectively: once, few, many, or a class where the clone is expanded.

>TRBJ2-4|TRBV7-5|NA|many
CASSPLPGQKNIQYF
TGTGCCAGCAGCCCACTACCGGGACAGAAAAACATTCAGTACTTC
>TRBJ1-2|TRBV6-8|NA|few
CASTPTDRRNYGYTF
TGTGCCAGCACCCCGACGGACAGAAGGAACTATGGCTACACCTTC
>TRBJ1-2|TRBV18|NA|NA
CASSPGDGRYGYTF
TGTGCCAGCTCACCGGGGGACGGTCGATATGGCTACACCTTC
>TRBJ1-6|TRBV19|NA|NA
CPTKIPGSFTYNSPLHF
TGTCCCACAAAGATTCCTGGGAGTTTCACCTATAATTCACCCCTCCACTTT
>TRBJ2-7|TRBV7-4|TRBD2|few
CASSVAAGGPYEQYF
TGTGCCAGCAGCGTAGCCGCGGGGGGCCCCTACGAGCAGTACTTC
>TRBJ1-5|TRBV11-3|NA|medium-sized
CASSSGQGGSNQPQHF
TGTGCCAGCAGCTCGGGGCAGGGAGGAAGCAATCAGCCCCAGCATTTT
>TRBJ1-2|TRBV29-1|NA|NA
CSVQEANYGYTF
TGCAGCGTCCAGGAAGCTAACTATGGCTACACCTTC
>TRBJ2-1|TRBV6-8|TRBD2|medium-sized
CASRILAGGRNEQFF
TGTGCCAGCCGAATCCTAGCGGGGGGCCGGAATGAGCAGTTCTTC
>TRBJ1-6|TRBV19|TRBD1|NA
CASWSSQGGSPLHF
TGTGCCAGTTGGTCCAGCCAGGGGGGGTCGCCCCTCCACTTT
>TRBJ1-1|TRBV30|NA|NA
CAWSTQGGTEAFF
TGTGCCTGGAGTACACAGGGAGGTACTGAAGCTTTCTTT
>TRBJ1-1|TRBV19|NA|few
CASSPTPNTEAFF
TGTGCCAGTAGTCCGACACCGAACACTGAAGCTTTCTTT
>TRBJ2-1|TRBV18|NA|once
CASSQLGRSYNEQFF
TGTGCCAGCTCACAGCTGGGACGTTCCTACAATGAGCAGTTCTTC
>TRBJ2-1|TRBV18|TRBD2|few
CASSPVEASGGNEQFF
TGTGCCAGCTCTCCCGTGGAGGCTAGCGGGGGAAATGAGCAGTTCTTC
>TRBJ1-1|TRBV11-3|NA|large
CASSLRAGANTEAFF
TGTGCCAGCAGCTTACGGGCAGGGGCCAACACTGAAGCTTTCTTT
>TRBJ2-5|TRBV11-3|TRBD1|medium-sized
CASSQAGGPKTQYF
TGTGCCAGCAGCCAGGCAGGGGGCCCTAAGACCCAGTACTTC
>TRBJ1-4|TRBV5-1|NA|few
CASSLDGGLANEKLFF
TGCGCCAGCAGCTTGGATGGGGGGTTGGCTAATGAAAAACTGTTTTTT
>TRBJ2-4|TRBV30|NA|NA
CALSLGAKNIQYF
TGTGCCCTTAGTCTGGGTGCCAAAAACATTCAGTACTTC
>TRBJ1-4|TRBV28|TRBD1|NA
CASQKAGDRVNEKLFF
TGTGCCAGTCAAAAAGCCGGGGACAGGGTTAATGAAAAACTGTTTTTT
>TRBJ1-1|TRBV6-8|NA|NA
CASRIQGVGTEAFF
TGTGCCAGCAGAATACAGGGAGTAGGGACTGAAGCTTTCTTT
>TRBJ2-5|TRBV6-8|TRBD1|NA
CASRPVGTGQETQYF
TGTGCCAGTCGACCGGTAGGGACAGGCCAAGAGACCCAGTACTTC
>TRBJ2-3|TRBV18|NA|few
CASSPRGSTGSDTQYF
TGTGCCAGCTCACCCCGAGGATCTACAGGGTCAGATACGCAGTATTTT
>TRBJ2-3|TRBV4-3|NA|NA
CASSQEQIIFTDTQYF
TGCGCCAGCAGCCAAGAACAGATAATTTTCACAGATACGCAGTATTTT
>TRBJ2-7|TRBV9|NA|NA
CASKPLGYEQYF
TGTGCCAGCAAGCCCTTAGGGTACGAGCAGTACTTC
>TRBJ1-6|TRBV30|NA|NA
CAWRPPDFSSYNSPLHF
TGTGCCTGGAGACCTCCGGACTTCAGCTCCTATAATTCACCCCTCCACTTT
>TRBJ1-2|TRBV28|NA|NA
CASSPGEGMRGYTF
TGTGCCAGCAGCCCGGGTGAGGGGATGCGGGGCTACACCTTC
>TRBJ1-5|TRBV9|NA|NA
CASRLRFQPQHF
TGTGCCAGCCGTCTGCGGTTTCAGCCCCAGCATTTT
>TRBJ2-6|TRBV2|NA|NA
CASFLSGANVLTF
TGTGCCAGCTTCCTCTCTGGGGCCAACGTCCTGACTTTC
>TRBJ1-6|TRBV18|TRBD1|NA
CASSPTGGFKNSPLHF
TGTGCCAGCTCACCCACAGGGGGCTTTAAAAATTCACCCCTCCACTTT
>TRBJ1-2|TRBV29-1|NA|NA
CSVEGGVYGYTF
TGCAGCGTTGAAGGAGGGGTCTATGGCTACACCTTC
>TRBJ1-1|TRBV30|NA|NA
CAWSVPARRSAFF
TGTGCCTGGAGTGTACCAGCACGGAGATCGGCTTTCTTT
>TRBJ1-2|TRBV11-3|NA|few
CASSHMDSLYGYTF
TGTGCCAGCAGCCATATGGACAGCCTCTATGGCTACACCTTC
>TRBJ1-4|TRBV19|TRBD1|NA
CASSPEDRGGEKLFF
TGTGCCAGTAGCCCCGAGGACAGGGGAGGCGAAAAACTGTTTTTT
>TRBJ2-7|TRBV18|NA|once
CASSPEGYEQYF
TGTGCCAGCTCACCGGAGGGCTACGAGCAGTACTTC